This is a list of T cell receptor beta chains from one sample in a study of cytomegalovirus exposure and HLA in healthy donors. Some clones are missing from TCRdb's copy, which holds only in-frame ones; the method was immunoSEQ multiplex PCR. The profile shows some 150,000 clones, approximately 80% of them singletons. The sequenced material came from PBMCs. The receptors derive from a male donor in good health and CMV-seronegative. CDR3s include the opening cysteine and the closing phenylalanine or tryptophan.

>TRBJ1-1|TRBV7-6
CASSTGMFTEAFF
>TRBJ2-7|TRBV28
CASSLPGSYEQYF
>TRBJ1-1|TRBV6-4
CASSQDSSLNTEAFF
>TRBJ2-1|TRBV15
CATSARTSGRVDEQFF
>TRBJ2-7|TRBV5-8
CASSLGGINSYEQYF
>TRBJ2-2|TRBV9
CASSVDWAGWTGELFF
>NA|TRBV10-3
CAIREGSGSYEQYF
>TRBJ1-1|TRBV5-1
CASSLPGQNTEAFF
>TRBJ2-3|TRBV11-3
CASSLQTSGFTDTQYF
>TRBJ1-2|TRBV7-9
CASSTPRQGYTF
>TRBJ2-1|TRBV5-1
CASSPRLAPNNEQFF
>TRBJ1-1|TRBV4-1
CASSPYWTGNTEAFF
>TRBJ2-2|TRBV11-3
CASSLGRDSQNTGELFF
>TRBJ2-7|TRBV5-6
CASSYGQTRSYEQYF
>TRBJ2-7|TRBV5-1
CASSPPGQSLVQYF
>TRBJ2-7|TRBV6-5
CASSFGGMAYEQYF
>TRBJ1-6|TRBV5-1
CASSLSDRDNSPLHF
>TRBJ1-4|TRBV7-2
CASSPWGLNEKLFF
>TRBJ2-1|TRBV7-8
CASSLIAFGQFF
>TRBJ2-7|TRBV6-6
CASSDRENSYEQYF
>TRBJ2-1|TRBV6-5
CASSRTGFSYNEQFF
>TRBJ2-7|TRBV11-2
CASSLAGAASYEQYF
>TRBJ2-7|TRBV5-1
CASSQGQGAYEQYF
>TRBJ2-7|TRBV18
CASSPPVSYEQYF
>TRBJ1-4|TRBV5-6
CASNLRSGAREKLFF
>TRBJ1-2|TRBV5-4
CASTTGRGRDYGYTF
>TRBJ1-1|TRBV5-6
CASSSTGLNTEAFF
>TRBJ2-3|TRBV7-9
CASSRGSTTDTQYF
>TRBJ1-4|TRBV6-6
CAGNSGTTTNEKLFF
>TRBJ1-2|TRBV2
CASSGDSPQNGYTF
>TRBJ2-7|TRBV6-5
CASSVGTGDFYEQYF
>TRBJ2-3|TRBV5-1
CASSSGGTFSTDTQYF
>TRBJ2-2|TRBV5-8
CASSPGLAGSVTTGELFF
>TRBJ2-7|TRBV4-3
CASSQEPQGASEQYF
>TRBJ1-1|TRBV7-2
CASRIGTGGSEAFF
>TRBJ2-5|TRBV4-1
CASSHKGGREETQYF
>TRBJ2-7|TRBV27
CASSLRSLTYEQYF
>TRBJ1-1|TRBV30
CAWSVRLNTEAFF
>TRBJ2-3|TRBV4-1
CASSQVGLADTQYF
>TRBJ1-1|TRBV5-5
CASSQEAGAIGSTEAFF
>TRBJ2-5|TRBV7-2
CASSSGTSWEETQYF
>TRBJ1-6|TRBV4-1
CASSQAAGLGDYNSPLHF